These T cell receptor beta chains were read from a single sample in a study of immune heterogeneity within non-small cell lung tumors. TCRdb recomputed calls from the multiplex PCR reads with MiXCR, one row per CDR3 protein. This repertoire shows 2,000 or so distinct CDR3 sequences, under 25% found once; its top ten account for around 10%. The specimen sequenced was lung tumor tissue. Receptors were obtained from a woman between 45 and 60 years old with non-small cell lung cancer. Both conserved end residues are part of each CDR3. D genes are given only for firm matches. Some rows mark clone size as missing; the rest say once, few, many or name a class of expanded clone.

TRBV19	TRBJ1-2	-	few	CASGSYNYGYTF	TGTGCCAGCGGGTCCTATAACTATGGCTACACCTTC
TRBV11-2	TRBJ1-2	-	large	CASSYDRNYGYTF	TGTGCCAGCAGTTATGACAGGAACTATGGCTACACCTTC
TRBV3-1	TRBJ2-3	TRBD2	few	CASSPTASGGKDTQYF	TGTGCCAGCAGTCCTACGGCCAGCGGGGGGAAAGATACGCAGTATTTT
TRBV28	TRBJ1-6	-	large	CASIGQNFSPLHF	TGTGCCAGCATCGGACAGAACTTTTCACCCCTCCACTTT
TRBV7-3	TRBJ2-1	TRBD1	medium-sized	CASSLDRGFYNEQFF	TGTGCCAGCAGCTTAGACAGGGGGTTCTACAATGAGCAGTTCTTC
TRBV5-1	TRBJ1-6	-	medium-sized	CASSLQNNSPLHF	TGCGCCAGCAGCTTACAGAATAATTCACCCCTCCACTTT
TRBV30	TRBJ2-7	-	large	CAWRGDPSYEQYF	TGTGCCTGGAGAGGGGACCCTTCCTACGAGCAGTACTTC
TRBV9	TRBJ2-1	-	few	CASSVVAPLNEQFF	TGTGCCAGCAGCGTAGTGGCTCCCCTCAATGAGCAGTTCTTC
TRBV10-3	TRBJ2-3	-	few	CAISGDPRDTQYF	TGTGCCATCAGCGGGGACCCGCGGGATACGCAGTATTTT
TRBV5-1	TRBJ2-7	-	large	CASSMAGGGVYEQYF	TGCGCCAGCAGCATGGCCGGTGGGGGAGTTTACGAGCAGTACTTC
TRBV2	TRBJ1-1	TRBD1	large	CASRGQGMTEAFF	TGTGCCAGCAGAGGACAGGGGATGACTGAAGCTTTCTTT
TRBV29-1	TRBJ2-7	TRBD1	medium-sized	CSVLGQGVTNEQYF	TGCAGCGTATTGGGACAGGGGGTTACCAACGAGCAGTACTTC
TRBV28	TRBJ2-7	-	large	CASSSGLNRDEQYF	TGTGCCAGCAGTTCGGGACTGAACCGGGACGAGCAGTACTTC
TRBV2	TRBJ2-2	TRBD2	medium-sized	CASSDQGLALNTGELFF	TGTGCCAGCAGTGATCAGGGACTAGCGCTTAACACCGGGGAGCTGTTTTTT
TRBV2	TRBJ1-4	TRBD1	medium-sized	CASTSLAGQAEKLFF	TGTGCCAGCACCTCATTGGCAGGACAGGCGGAAAAACTGTTTTTT
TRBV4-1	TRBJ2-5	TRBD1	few	CASSQDRIGTGGETQYF	TGCGCCAGCAGCCAAGATCGGATTGGGACAGGGGGCGAGACCCAGTACTTC
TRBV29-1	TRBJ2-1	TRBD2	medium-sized	CSVELWEGYNEQFF	TGCAGCGTTGAACTGTGGGAGGGTTACAATGAGCAGTTCTTC
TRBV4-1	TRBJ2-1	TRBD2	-	CASSQIDGIAGSSYNEQFF	TGCGCCAGCAGCCAAATCGACGGAATAGCGGGTTCTTCCTACAATGAGCAGTTCTTC
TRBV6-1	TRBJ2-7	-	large	CASSDWYEQYF	TGTGCCAGCAGTGACTGGTACGAGCAGTACTTC
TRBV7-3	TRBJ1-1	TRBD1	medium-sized	CASSLMGQGMNTEAFF	TGTGCCAGCAGCTTAATGGGACAGGGGATGAACACTGAAGCTTTCTTT
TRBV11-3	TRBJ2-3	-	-	CASSSGRGDTQYF	TGTGCCAGCAGCTCAGGGAGAGGAGATACGCAGTATTTT